Shown below are 24 T cell receptor beta chains from a single sample sequenced in a study of graft-versus-host responses after intestinal transplantation. Their specific antigens are unknown. Measured with immunoSEQ multiplex PCR; TCRdb has only the in-frame clones, and not every one. The top ten clones hold over 0.1% of a sample with tens of thousands of clones, approximately 87% of them seen once. The sample consisted of unstimulated CD4+ T cells sorted from spleen or lymph node cells, taken before intestinal transplant. All receptors come from a human donor who received an intestinal transplant.

This chain connects TRBV7-8 to TRBJ1-2; 10 positions agree with TRBD1. This CDR3 spans 13 amino acids. Germline lookup yields CDR1 SGHVS and CDR2 FQNEAQ. V was pared by 5 bases and J by 6 bases, with 3 bases of the junction left unmatched. CDR3 nucleotide sequence: TGTGCCAGCAGCCAAGACAGGGGGCATGGCTACACCTTC. It is translated as CASSQDRGHGYTF.

This clone was observed a single time. CDR3: CASSLRGRDSPLHF. CDR3 coding DNA: TGTGCCAGCAGCTTACGGGGTAGGGATTCACCCCTCCACTTT. The chain is built from TRBV5-6 and TRBJ1-6; no reliable D call. Germline V gene lookup returns CDR1 SGHDT and CDR2 YYEEEE. The ends were cut back, 2 bases at V and 8 bases at J, with 11 bases in the middle. This CDR3 spans 14 amino acids.

The gene calls are TRBV7-2 and TRBJ2-5; weak D call: TRBD2 (5 bases). Trimming removed 0 bases from V and 5 bases from J, with 16 bases in between. The germline CDR1 and CDR2 sequences are SGHTA and FQGNSA. This CDR3 spans 16 amino acids. This CDR3 is CASSLAEVFGRETQYF. CDR3 coding DNA: TGTGCCAGCAGCTTAGCGGAGGTGTTCGGACGGGAGACCCAGTACTTC.

The genes are TRBV5-1 and TRBJ1-2, with 12 bases that match TRBD1. V trimming: 0 bases; J trimming: 4 bases; junction bases outside the gene matches: 7. This CDR3 spans 17 amino acids. Germline V lookup: CDR1 SGHRS, CDR2 YFSETQ. CDR3 in amino acids: CASSLGGTGGALYGYTF. CDR3 coding DNA: TGCGCCAGCAGCTTGGGCGGGACAGGGGGCGCCCTCTATGGCTACACCTTC.

In its sample, this clone was seen once. The DNA for the CDR3 is TGCGCCAGCAGCCAAGATAGGTTGGTGGAGGGCGGCTCCTACAATGAGCAGTTCTTC. Residues: CASSQDRLVEGGSYNEQFF. The chain uses TRBV4-1 and TRBJ2-1; perhaps TRBD2 as D (6 bases). CDR1 and CDR2 from the germline V gene are MGHRA and YSYEKL. This CDR3 is built from 19 residues. V lost 0 bases and J lost 0, with 18 bases in between.

This chain joins TRBV19 and TRBJ1-1, with D hard to call. CDR1 and CDR2 (germline): LNHDA, SQIVND (reference sequence). The CDR3 consists of 15 residues. V shed 7 bases and J shed 0 bases, with 15 bases lying between them. The CDR3: CASNTGDHMNTEAFF. In nucleotides, the CDR3 is TGTGCCAGTAACACCGGAGACCATATGAACACTGAAGCTTTCTTT.

This sequence joins TRBV7-8 and TRBJ2-7, with 7 bases that match TRBD2. V lost 8 bases and J lost 3; bases outside the gene matches: 4. The germline CDR1 and CDR2 sequences are SGHVS and FQNEAQ. The CDR3 consists of 12 residues. CDR3 protein: CASGGRGYEQYF. The CDR3 nucleotides are TGTGCCAGCGGCGGGAGAGGCTACGAGCAGTACTTC.

CDR3 region: CASSVGSNQPQHF. The CDR3 bases are TGTGCCAGTAGTGTCGGTAGCAATCAGCCCCAGCATTTT. This sequence joins TRBV19 and TRBJ1-5; unclear D gene. The germline V and J ends were trimmed by 5 bases and 0 bases, with 5 bases remaining between them. This CDR3 is built from 13 residues. Germline V gives CDR1 LNHDA, CDR2 SQIVND (reference sequence).

This clone appeared a single time. This chain joins TRBV25-1 and TRBJ1-1; no clear D. The CDR3 is made up of 14 amino acids. Trimming took 3 bases from V and 4 from J, leaving 12 bases between them. Germline V gives CDR1 MGHDK, CDR2 SYGVNS. This CDR3 reads CASSDRRGSTEAFF. In DNA, the CDR3 is TGTGCCAGCAGTGATCGTCGGGGATCCACTGAAGCTTTCTTT.

A remark on this clone: An end of the junction does not agree with germline; a read error may underlie this. The sample has other DNA sequences that encode this CDR3 too. The chain couples TRBV29-1 to TRBJ2-7; 10 bases are a match to TRBD1. Germline lookup yields CDR1 SQVTM and CDR2 ANQGSEA. The CDR3 sequence is 13 residues long. The CDR3 sequence: CSVGQGEAYEQYF. The CDR3 DNA reads as TGCAGCGTAGGACAGGGGGAGGCCTACGAGCAGTATTTC.

V gene TRBV5-1 combines with J gene TRBJ2-2; D is perhaps TRBD2 (7 bases). The CDR3 spans 15 residues. Germline values: CDR1 SGHRS, CDR2 YFSETQ. Between the trimmed V and J ends, which lost 2 bases and 4 bases, there was a span of 12 bases. The CDR3 sequence: CASSFAGASTGELFF. In nucleotides, the CDR3 is TGCGCCAGCAGCTTTGCGGGGGCCTCCACCGGGGAGCTGTTTTTT.

This chain links TRBV7-9 with TRBJ2-3; TRBD2 might be the D (6 bases). The CDR3 extends over 15 amino acids. Germline V lookup: CDR1 SEHNR, CDR2 FQNEAQ (reference sequence). Trimming stripped 1 base from V and 2 bases from J, with 10 bases between. CDR3 nucleotide sequence: TGTGCCAGCAGCTTAGGGGCGCGGGACACAGATACGCAGTATTTT. The encoded protein is CASSLGARDTDTQYF.

CDR3 region: CASNQMGGETQYF. In DNA form, the CDR3 reads TGTGCCAGCAACCAAATGGGGGGAGAGACCCAGTACTTC. The chain links TRBV7-8 to TRBJ2-5; D is perhaps TRBD2 (6 bases). V lost 7 bases to trimming and J lost 4 bases, with 13 bases between them. The CDR3 contains 13 residues. CDR1 and CDR2 from the germline V gene are SGHVS and FQNEAQ. The full variable domain, in which reference TRBV7-8 and TRBJ2-5 provide the parts outside the CDR3, is GAGVSQSPRYKVAKRGQDVALRCDPISGHVSLFWYQQALGQGPEFLTYFQNEAQLDKSGLPSDRFFAERPEGSVSTLKIQRTQQEDSAVYLCASNQMGGETQYFGPGTRLLVL.

This clone was counted a single time. The chain employs TRBV7-3 and TRBJ2-5; D remains ambiguous. The CDR3 is made up of 13 amino acids. Germline V CDR1 and CDR2: SGHTA, FQGTGA. Trimming took off 4 bases at V and 4 bases at J, with 10 bases between the two ends. In DNA form, the CDR3 reads TGTGCCAGCAGCTCCCCAGCGTTAGAGACCCAGTACTTC. Its translation is CASSSPALETQYF. Filled out from reference TRBV7-3 and TRBJ2-5, the complete variable domain reads GAGVSQTPSNKVTEKGKYVELRCDPISGHTALYWYRQSLGQGPEFLIYFQGTGAADDSGLPNDRFFAVRPEGSVSTLKIQRTERGDSAVYLCASSSPALETQYFGPGTRLLVL.

The chain links TRBV6-1 to TRBJ1-1, with 7 nucleotides matching TRBD1. The CDR3 sequence is 16 residues long. Losses at the gene ends were 1 base for V and 1 base for J; bases not matched to a gene: 6. The germline V gene encodes CDR1 MNHNS and CDR2 SASEGT. The CDR3 here is CASSEELDRTNTEAFF. DNA for the CDR3: TGTGCCAGCAGTGAAGAATTGGACAGGACGAACACTGAAGCTTTCTTT.

The V call is TRBV19, the J call TRBJ2-2; 8 nucleotides line up with TRBD1. The CDR3 spans 17 residues. Per germline, CDR1 LNHDA and CDR2 SQIVND (reference sequence). Trimming cost V 6 bases and J 0 bases; bases outside gene matches: 9. CDR3 sequence: CASRPGQVLANTGELFF. The CDR3 DNA reads as TGTGCCAGTAGACCGGGACAGGTTCTCGCGAACACCGGGGAGCTGTTTTTT. Full variable domain (remainder filled in from reference TRBV19 and TRBJ2-2): DGGITQSPKYLFRKEGQNVTLSCEQNLNHDAMYWYRQDPGQGLRLIYYSQIVNDFQKGDIAEGYSVSREKKESFPLTVTSAQKNPTAFYLCASRPGQVLANTGELFFGEGSRLTVL.

J is TRBJ2-2 and V is TRBV9; D ambiguous. The CDR3 has 15 residues. CDR1 is SGDLS and CDR2 is YYNGEE in the germline V gene. Trimming removed 0 bases at V and 8 bases at J, with 14 bases between. CDR3 sequence reads: CASSVGSNSPGELFF. The CDR3 bases are TGTGCCAGCAGCGTAGGAAGTAACTCCCCAGGGGAGCTGTTTTTT.

The V call is TRBV6-1, the J call TRBJ1-1, with TRBD1 matching 10 bases. The CDR3 loop spans 15 amino acids. The germline gives CDR1 MNHNS, CDR2 SASEGT. With 8 bases clipped from V and 2 bases from J, the junction kept 8 bases outside the gene matches. In nucleotides, the CDR3 is TGTGCCAGCGGAAGGACAGGGGGATCCAACACTGAAGCTTTCTTT. Its translation: CASGRTGGSNTEAFF.

The chain has TRBV10-1 and TRBJ2-5; TRBD2 matches 7 bases. CDR1 and CDR2 (germline): WNHNN, SYGVQD (reference sequence). This CDR3 comprises 13 residues. The V and J ends lost 4 bases and 4 bases, in that order; junction bases with no gene match: 3. CDR3 nucleotides: TGCGCCAGCAGTGCGGGCGGGGGAGAGACCCAGTACTTC. Amino acid sequence: CASSAGGGETQYF.

The rearrangement links TRBV2 to TRBJ1-5; 10 bases agree with TRBD1. V lost 8 bases to trimming and J lost 2 bases; unmatched junction nucleotides: 6. The CDR3 has 15 amino acids. CDR1 and CDR2 (germline): SNHLY, FYNNEI. As DNA, the CDR3 is TGTGCCAGCGCCGGACAGGGGGGTGGCAATCAGCCCCAGCATTTT. This translates into CASAGQGGGNQPQHF.

The J gene is TRBJ1-1, the V gene TRBV29-1, with 10 nucleotides matching TRBD1. Germline CDR1 and CDR2: SQVTM and ANQGSEA. J gave up 4 bases and V 7 bases, and 9 bases lay outside the gene matches. CDR3 length: 14 residues. For the CDR3, the DNA is TGCAGCGCCCGGACAGGGGGGCAGGGCACTGAAGCTTTCTTT. This gives the protein CSARTGGQGTEAFF.

The chain is built from TRBV5-1 and TRBJ1-6, with 7 nucleotides matching TRBD1. Trimming cost V 3 bases and J 5 bases; bases outside gene matches: 8. CDR1 is SGHRS, CDR2 YFSETQ, per germline. The CDR3 has 16 residues. The CDR3 DNA is TGCGCCAGCAGCTGGGCGACAGGGAGCCATAATTCACCCCTCCACTTT. Residues: CASSWATGSHNSPLHF.

The V and J genes are TRBV6-5 and TRBJ1-3; TRBD1 agrees at 11 bases. Germline loops: CDR1 MNHEY, CDR2 SVGAGI. The CDR3 is made up of 15 amino acids. V trimming: 4 bases; J trimming: 9 bases; junction bases outside the gene matches: 8. The CDR3 DNA reads TGTGCCAGCAGTTCCGGGACAGGGGGAGTACGCACCATATATTTT. Translation gives CASSSGTGGVRTIYF.

The rearrangement uses TRBV19 and TRBJ2-2, with TRBD1 as a possible D gene (6 bases). Germline assignment: CDR1 LNHDA and CDR2 SQIVND (reference sequence). The V gene lost 6 bases and the J gene lost 5 bases, with 13 bases spanning the gap. The CDR3 runs 14 residues. CDR3: CASRNTGPTGELFF. The CDR3 bases are TGTGCCAGTAGAAATACAGGGCCAACCGGGGAGCTGTTTTTT.